Below, one T cell receptor beta chain is given with its context. The data were obtained in a study of siplizumab effects on memory and regulatory T cells. The CDR3 spans 13 residues. The V and J ends lost 8 bases and 2 bases respectively, with 13 bases between them. In germline, CDR1 is MGHDK, CDR2 SYGVNS. The data were produced by immunoSEQ multiplex PCR, yet TCRdb's version contains in-frame clones alone and is incomplete. The table lists fewer than 120,000 clones, 92% of them singletons. The sequence was collected from a human donor in good health. The sample taken for sequencing was CD4+ T cells sorted from blood. The J gene is TRBJ2-7, the V gene TRBV25-1, with D possibly being TRBD1 or TRBD2 (5 bases each). The CDR3 DNA reads TGTGCCAGCTCATCGAGGGGCCCCTACGAGCAGTACTTC. It is translated as CASSSRGPYEQYF.